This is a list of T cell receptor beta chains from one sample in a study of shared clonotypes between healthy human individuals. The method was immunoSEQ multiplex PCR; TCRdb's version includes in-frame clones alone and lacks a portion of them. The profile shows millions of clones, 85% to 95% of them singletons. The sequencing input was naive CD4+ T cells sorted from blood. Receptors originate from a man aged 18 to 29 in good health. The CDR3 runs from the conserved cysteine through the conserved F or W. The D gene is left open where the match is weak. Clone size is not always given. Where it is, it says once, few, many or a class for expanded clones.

TGCGCCAGCAGTCAATCGACACCCACCCAGCCCCAGCATTTT,CASSQSTPTQPQHF,.,.,TRBJ1-5,TRBV23-1
TGTGCCAGCGCCCAGGGACTAGTAATCGGTGGCACAGATACGCAGTATTTT,CASAQGLVIGGTDTQYF,.,TRBD2,TRBJ2-3,TRBV7-2
TGTGCCAGCAGTCGGCATTTGGGGGGTGATACGCAGTATTTT,CASSRHLGGDTQYF,.,.,TRBJ2-3,TRBV2
TGCACCAGACCTAGCGGCTTAAGAACTAGCACAGATACGCAGTATTTT,CTRPSGLRTSTDTQYF,.,.,TRBJ2-3,TRBV1
TGTGCCAGTAGTTCGGGACAGGGTGGCTTTGCTAATGAAAAACTGTTTTTT,CASSSGQGGFANEKLFF,.,TRBD1,TRBJ1-4,TRBV19
TGTGCCAGCAGCGCTTACAGGGGGCTAGGGGAGACCCAGTACTTC,CASSAYRGLGETQYF,.,TRBD1,TRBJ2-5,TRBV7-3
TGTGCCTGGACATCTGGTGGGCCCTACGAGCAGTACTTC,CAWTSGGPYEQYF,.,.,TRBJ2-7,TRBV30
TGTGCCTGCCAAGAGCAGGGTCATGGCTACACCTTC,CACQEQGHGYTF,.,.,TRBJ1-2,TRBV30
TGTGCCAGCAGCCCACGTTACCCGGGGTATAGCAATCAGCCCCAGCATTTT,CASSPRYPGYSNQPQHF,.,.,TRBJ1-5,TRBV12-1
TGCAGCGGCCGGACAGGGATTAGCTACGGGGAGCTGTTTTTT,CSGRTGISYGELFF,.,TRBD1,TRBJ2-2,TRBV29-1
TGTGCCACTAAAGGGGATTCCGTGGGCACAGATACGCAGTATTTT,CATKGDSVGTDTQYF,.,.,TRBJ2-3,TRBV2
TGTGCCAGCTCACCTCGGGCAGGTCAAGAGACCCAGTACTTC,CASSPRAGQETQYF,.,.,TRBJ2-5,TRBV18
TGTGCCAGCAGTTTCGGGGGGGTCGGGAACACTGAAGCTTTCTTT,CASSFGGVGNTEAFF,.,.,TRBJ1-1,TRBV28
TGTGCCAGCAGAAGGACAGCTATAAACACCGGGGAGCTGTTTTTT,CASRRTAINTGELFF,.,.,TRBJ2-2,TRBV6-4
TGTGCCAGCAGTGACCACATGAACAGGGGAATCACTGAAGCTTTCTTT,CASSDHMNRGITEAFF,.,TRBD1,TRBJ1-1,TRBV25-1
TGTGCCAGCAATAGACAGGGGGCTAACTATGGCTACACCTTC,CASNRQGANYGYTF,.,TRBD1,TRBJ1-2,TRBV7-9
TGCGCCAGCGCTACCGGGACTAGCGGGGGGTATGAGCAGTTCTTC,CASATGTSGGYEQFF,.,TRBD2,TRBJ2-1,TRBV5-1
TGTGCCAGCAGGGGGACCCCCAAAGAGACCCAGTACTTC,CASRGTPKETQYF,.,.,TRBJ2-5,TRBV2
TGTGCCAGCAGCTTAGGACAGGGGTCAGATACGCAGTATTTT,CASSLGQGSDTQYF,.,TRBD1,TRBJ2-3,TRBV7-9
TGTGCCAGCTCACCGTCAGGCCCTTTTAACTATGGCTACACCTTC,CASSPSGPFNYGYTF,.,.,TRBJ1-2,TRBV18
TGTGCCAGCAGCGCCCGGACTAGCGGGGAATTTTACAATGAGCAGTTCTTC,CASSARTSGEFYNEQFF,.,TRBD2,TRBJ2-1,TRBV9
TGTGCCAGCAGTACCGGGACAGGGCCTTACGAGCAGTACTTC,CASSTGTGPYEQYF,once,TRBD1,TRBJ2-7,TRBV6-5
TGTGCCAGCAGTTACCTGGAGAACACTGAAGCTTTCTTT,CASSYLENTEAFF,.,.,TRBJ1-1,TRBV6-5
TGTGCCAGCAGTTTAAACCAGTACACCGGGGAGCTGTTTTTT,CASSLNQYTGELFF,.,.,TRBJ2-2,TRBV28
TGTGCCAGCAGTTATTCCGGGACAGGGATGTATGAGCAGTTCTTC,CASSYSGTGMYEQFF,.,TRBD1,TRBJ2-1,TRBV6-5
TGTGCCAGTAGTATTGGCAGATTGAACACTGAAGCTTTCTTT,CASSIGRLNTEAFF,.,.,TRBJ1-1,TRBV19
TGTGCCAGCAGTGAACCCGGCTCGGCAGGGATTGGCTACACCTTC,CASSEPGSAGIGYTF,.,.,TRBJ1-2,TRBV25-1
TGTGCCAGCAGTAGGAGTAGTATAGCAGAGACCCAGTACTTC,CASSRSSIAETQYF,.,.,TRBJ2-5,TRBV25-1
TGCGCCAGCAGTCGACAGGGCCAGCCTAGCACAGATACGCAGTATTTT,CASSRQGQPSTDTQYF,.,TRBD1,TRBJ2-3,TRBV4-1
TGTGCCAGCGCTGGGCCTAGCTCCTACGAGCAGTACTTC,CASAGPSSYEQYF,.,.,TRBJ2-7,TRBV5-4
TGTGCCAGCCACAGGGATCCATACAATGAGCAGTTCTTC,CASHRDPYNEQFF,.,.,TRBJ2-1,TRBV6-5
TGTGCCAGCAGCTTAGTTTCCCTAGCGGGAGCTTACAATGAGCAGTTCTTC,CASSLVSLAGAYNEQFF,once,TRBD2,TRBJ2-1,TRBV7-2
TGTGCCAGCAAAGTCCCCGAAAAACTGTTTTTT,CASKVPEKLFF,.,.,TRBJ1-4,TRBV2
TGTGCCAGCAGCTTATCCCAGGGGGCGCGGGGAAACACCATATATTTT,CASSLSQGARGNTIYF,.,TRBD1,TRBJ1-3,TRBV7-2
TGTGCCAGCAGCTTAGCCGGACAGCTGAACACTGAAGCTTTCTTT,CASSLAGQLNTEAFF,.,.,TRBJ1-1,TRBV7-2
TGTGCCATCAGTGAGTCGCGGGGGAGCACTGAAGCTTTCTTT,CAISESRGSTEAFF,.,.,TRBJ1-1,TRBV10-3
TGCGCCAGCAACCCCTCTGGGGCCAACGTCCTGACTTTC,CASNPSGANVLTF,.,.,TRBJ2-6,TRBV5-1